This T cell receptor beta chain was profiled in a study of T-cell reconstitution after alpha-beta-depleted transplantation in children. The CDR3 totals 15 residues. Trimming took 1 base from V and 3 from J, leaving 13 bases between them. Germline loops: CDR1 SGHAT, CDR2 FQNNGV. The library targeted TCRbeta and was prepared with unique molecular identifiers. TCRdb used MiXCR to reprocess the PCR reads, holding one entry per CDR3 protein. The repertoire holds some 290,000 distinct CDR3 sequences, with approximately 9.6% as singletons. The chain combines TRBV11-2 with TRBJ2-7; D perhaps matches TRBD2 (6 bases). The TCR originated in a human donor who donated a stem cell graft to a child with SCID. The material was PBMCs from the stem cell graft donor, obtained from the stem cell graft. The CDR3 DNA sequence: TGTGCCAGCAGCTTAGCAGAAGGAGGGAGCTACGAGCAGTACTTC. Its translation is CASSLAEGGSYEQYF.